The 23 T cell receptor beta chains in this list originate from one sample, sequenced in a study of blood T cells in healthy people across ages. Through a sample-barcoded 5' primer and a J-beta primer mix, a second PCR was run for about 6 to 11 cycles. TCRdb reanalysed the 5' RACE reads using MiXCR and keeps one entry per CDR3 protein. This sample carries 1.5 million to 2 million distinct CDR3 sequences, 34% of them seen once, and the ten largest clones take 11%. The sequenced sample was blood. Receptors were obtained from a woman under 40 in good health.

The chain links TRBV12-3 or TRBV12-4 to TRBJ2-7; 11 nucleotides match TRBD1. The ends lost 6 bases at V and 2 bases at J; junction bases unmatched: 6. The CDR3 is 15 residues long. The chain's CDR3 is CASRFRDRGTYEQYF. CDR3 sequence (DNA): TGTGCCAGCAGATTCCGGGACAGGGGGACCTACGAGCAGTACTTC.

The rearrangement joins TRBV27 to TRBJ2-5; the D gene is possibly TRBD2 (6 bases). Germline loops: CDR1 MNHEY, CDR2 SMNVEV (reference sequence). The CDR3 contains 10 residues. Trimming shortened V by 11 bases and J by 11 bases, and 15 bases separated the two germline ends. CDR3 residues: CAAGKGGQYF. In nucleotides, the CDR3 is TGTGCCGCAGGAAAAGGAGGGCAGTACTTC.

Written as DNA, the CDR3 is TGTGCCAGCAGTGAACCGGGAACAGATACGCAGTATTTT. This encodes CASSEPGTDTQYF. V and J are TRBV6-5 and TRBJ2-3; weak D call: TRBD2 (5 bases). With 5 bases removed from V and 3 bases from J, the gap between germline ends came to 9 bases. The CDR3 loop spans 13 amino acids. Germline V gene lookup returns CDR1 MNHEY and CDR2 SVGAGI.

This clonotype has just a few counts. The rearrangement links TRBV7-9 to TRBJ1-2, with D perhaps TRBD1 (5 bases). Trimming shortened V by 4 bases and J by 8 bases, and 23 bases separated the two germline ends. Germline loops: CDR1 SEHNR, CDR2 FQNEAQ (reference sequence). The CDR3 sequence is 16 residues long. The CDR3 region is CASSYIPVGEIEGYTF. The CDR3 DNA follows: TGTGCCAGCAGCTACATCCCCGTGGGGGAAATTGAGGGCTACACCTTC.

The chain is built from TRBV6-1 and TRBJ2-7; 9 positions match TRBD1. The CDR3 has 17 amino acids. The germline CDR1 and CDR2 sequences are MNHNS and SASEGT. V was clipped by 7 bases and J by 1 base; unmatched bases: 14. The CDR3 bases are TGTGCCAGCAAAGGAGGAAGAGGGGGACAGGGATCCTACGAGCAGTACTTC. Its translation: CASKGGRGGQGSYEQYF.

The genes are TRBV27 and TRBJ2-1; perhaps TRBD2 as D (7 bases). CDR1 and CDR2 from the germline V gene are MNHEY and SMNVEV (reference sequence). The length of the CDR3 is 13 residues. Deletions cut 4 bases from V and 8 bases from J, with 12 bases between. CDR3: CASSSGGFDEQFF. The CDR3 coding sequence is TGTGCCAGCAGTTCGGGGGGCTTCGATGAGCAGTTCTTC.

As regards this clonotype: A read error may produce the germline difference seen at one junction end. The V and J genes are TRBV7-9 and TRBJ2-5; D gene unclear. CDR3 length: 15 amino acids. Germline loops: CDR1 SEHNR, CDR2 FQNEAQ (reference sequence). The CDR3 loop is CAGSLEANDQGTQYF. DNA of the CDR3: TGTGCCGGCAGCTTAGAGGCCAACGATCAAGGGACCCAGTACTTC. Drawing the rest from reference TRBV7-9 and TRBJ2-5, the complete variable domain is DTGVSQNPRHKITKRGQNVTFRCDPISEHNRLYWYRQTLGQGPEFLTYFQNEAQLEKSRLLSDRFSAERPKGSFSTLEIQRTEQGDSAMYLCAGSLEANDQGTQYFGPGTRLLVL.

There are a few counts of this clonotype. The CDR3 reads CASSLSGTGVLTQHF. The DNA for the CDR3 is TGTGCCAGCAGCCTATCGGGGACGGGGGTTTTGACCCAGCATTTT. The chain has TRBV12-3 or TRBV12-4 and TRBJ1-5, with D possibly matching TRBD1 (5 bases). Trimming took 6 bases from V and 11 from J, leaving 23 bases between them. This CDR3 has 15 amino acids.

This clonotype was recorded a few times. This rearrangement joins TRBV20-1 to TRBJ2-7; 10 nucleotides line up with TRBD2. Germline V gene lookup returns CDR1 DFQATT and CDR2 SNEGSKA (reference sequence). J lost 1 base, V lost 5 bases, and 8 bases had no gene match. The CDR3 spans 15 residues. The CDR3: CSAVPGLAPSYEQYF. The CDR3 nucleotides read TGCAGTGCTGTACCGGGACTAGCGCCTTCCTACGAGCAGTACTTC.

This clonotype was seen at least ten times. J is TRBJ2-3 and V is TRBV29-1; D uncertain. Per the germline V gene, CDR1 is SQVTM and CDR2 is ANQGSEA. V lost 0 bases to trimming and J lost 1 base, with 8 bases between them. The CDR3 has 14 amino acids. The CDR3 DNA sequence: TGCAGCGTTGAAGATACGCCTCGCACAGATACGCAGTATTTT. Its translation is CSVEDTPRTDTQYF.

This clonotype was seen only a few times. This chain links TRBV6-6 with TRBJ2-7; D uncertain. Germline CDR1 and CDR2: MNHNY and SVGAGI (reference sequence). Trimming stripped 0 bases from V and 2 bases from J, with 11 bases between. The length of the CDR3 is 15 residues. CDR3 in amino acids: CASSYSIDRTYEQYF. The CDR3 DNA follows: TGTGCCAGCAGTTACTCGATTGACCGTACCTACGAGCAGTACTTC.

With regard to this clonotype: A much larger clone lies one base from this, so it may be a read error. The chain's CDR3 is CASSRLAGLDTQYF. In DNA form, the CDR3 reads TGTGCCAGCAGCCGACTAGCGGGGTTAGATACGCAGTATTTT. J is TRBJ2-3 and V is TRBV7-7; 11 bases agree with TRBD2. After removal of 5 bases from V and 5 bases from J, the junction contained 3 bases not matched to a gene. The CDR3 is 14 amino acids. Germline V CDR1 and CDR2: SSHAT, FNYEAQ (reference sequence). The full variable domain, completed using reference TRBV7-7 and TRBJ2-3, is GAGVSQSPRYKVTKRGQDVTLRCDPISSHATLYWYQQALGQGPEFLTYFNYEAQPDKSGLPSDRFSAERPEGSISTLTIQRTEQRDSAMYRCASSRLAGLDTQYFGPGTRLTVL.

This rearrangement joins TRBV15 to TRBJ2-3; the match to TRBD1 covers 7 bases. After removal of 1 base from V and 2 bases from J, the junction contained 9 bases not matched to a gene. Germline-derived CDR1 and CDR2 are LNHNV and YYDKDF (reference sequence). CDR3 length equals 17 residues. CDR3 sequence (DNA): TGTGCCACCAGCAGAGTGAGTGGGACAGACTTCACAGATACGCAGTATTTT. Amino acid sequence: CATSRVSGTDFTDTQYF.

The chain employs TRBV7-2 and TRBJ1-2, with a tentative D call TRBD1 (6 bases). Germline V CDR1 and CDR2: SGHTA, FQGNSA. The CDR3 sequence is 14 residues long. The germline V and J ends were trimmed by 7 bases and 4 bases, with 16 bases remaining between them. This chain's CDR3 is CASTRKGGFYGYTF. CDR3 coding DNA: TGTGCCAGCACCAGAAAGGGGGGATTCTATGGCTACACCTTC. Supplemented by reference TRBV7-2 and TRBJ1-2, the full variable domain reads GAGVSQSPSNKVTEKGKDVELRCDPISGHTALYWYRQSLGQGLEFLIYFQGNSAPDKSGLPSDRFSAERTGGSVSTLTIQRTQQEDSAVYLCASTRKGGFYGYTFGSGTRLTVV.

This chain joins TRBV3-1 and TRBJ2-7; D may be TRBD1 (6 bases). V dropped 4 bases and J dropped 3 bases, with 16 bases sitting between them. CDR3 size: 15 residues. In germline, CDR1 is LGHDT, CDR2 YNNKEL (reference sequence). The CDR3 loop reads CASSLGRGTYYEQYF. DNA of the CDR3: TGTGCCAGCAGCCTTGGTAGGGGGACCTACTACGAGCAGTACTTC.

This clonotype was picked up one time. The chain uses TRBV5-1 and TRBJ1-6; TRBD1 might be the D (5 bases). Trimming stripped 3 bases from V and 7 bases from J, with 14 bases between. From germline, CDR1 is SGHRS and CDR2 YFSETQ. The CDR3 is 15 amino acids. CDR3 coding DNA: TGCGCCAGCAGCTCTCGGGACGGACAAAATTCACCCCTCCACTTT. This gives the protein CASSSRDGQNSPLHF.

The V and J genes are TRBV27 and TRBJ2-7; possible D gene TRBD2, 6 bases. Germline V lookup: CDR1 MNHEY, CDR2 SMNVEV (reference sequence). CDR3 length equals 14 residues. The V gene lost 7 bases and the J gene lost 3 bases, with 16 bases spanning the gap. CDR3 protein: CASKHGSRDYEQYF. CDR3 DNA: TGTGCCAGCAAACACGGGAGCCGCGACTACGAGCAGTACTTC.

This clonotype was counted between two and nine times. The chain couples TRBV7-9 to TRBJ2-7; unclear D gene. This CDR3 region has 17 residues. The germline gives CDR1 SEHNR, CDR2 FQNEAQ (reference sequence). Trimming stripped 5 bases from V and 2 bases from J, with 22 bases between. The CDR3 nucleotides read TGTGCCAGCAGCCCAAAACCTCGGTCGGACGGCACCTACGAGCAGTACTTC. This gives the protein CASSPKPRSDGTYEQYF. Variable domain in full (rest from reference TRBV7-9 and TRBJ2-7): DTGVSQNPRHKITKRGQNVTFRCDPISEHNRLYWYRQTLGQGPEFLTYFQNEAQLEKSRLLSDRFSAERPKGSFSTLEIQRTEQGDSAMYLCASSPKPRSDGTYEQYFGPGTRLTVT.

This clonotype was recorded a few times. The CDR3 sequence is CASSQMTGEETQYF. Written as DNA, the CDR3 is TGTGCCAGCAGCCAAATGACAGGGGAAGAGACCCAGTACTTC. The chain uses TRBV3-1 and TRBJ2-5; 8 bases align to TRBD1. The germline V gene encodes CDR1 LGHDT and CDR2 YNNKEL (reference sequence). Unmatched junction bases numbered 2, after V lost 2 bases and J lost 3 bases. This CDR3 contains 14 residues.

The J gene is TRBJ1-1, the V gene TRBV10-2; tentatively, D is TRBD1 (5 bases). The CDR3 is 14 residues long. The V and J ends lost 8 bases and 3 bases respectively, with 16 bases between them. Germline values: CDR1 WSHSY, CDR2 SAAADI. The CDR3 loop is CASLGGSGDTEAFF. CDR3 sequence (DNA): TGCGCCAGCTTGGGGGGGTCGGGGGACACTGAAGCTTTCTTT.

In its sample, this clonotype was seen many times. V usage is TRBV4-1 and J usage is TRBJ1-4; D perhaps matches TRBD1 (5 bases). The CDR3 is made up of 15 amino acids. Germline values: CDR1 MGHRA, CDR2 YSYEKL. V lost 0 bases to trimming and J lost 7 bases, with 12 bases between them. The CDR3 here is CASSQDSQGGEKLFF. The CDR3 DNA reads TGCGCCAGCAGCCAAGATTCGCAGGGAGGTGAAAAACTGTTTTTT.

This clonotype was seen more than once but under ten times. The rearrangement links TRBV12-3 or TRBV12-4 to TRBJ2-7; D remains ambiguous. Trimming took 2 bases from V and 5 from J, leaving 13 bases between them. The CDR3 has 14 amino acids. CDR3 in DNA: TGTGCCAGCAGTTTAAGGACGAGCATCCACGAGCAGTACTTC. Translated, it gives CASSLRTSIHEQYF.

The chain has TRBV4-2 and TRBJ1-6; perhaps TRBD1 as D (6 bases). This CDR3 has 15 residues. The ends were cut back, 5 bases at V and 13 bases at J, with 21 bases in the middle. From germline, CDR1 is LGHNA and CDR2 YNFKEQ. As DNA, the CDR3 is TGTGCCAGCAGCTCCCGAGGACTGAACACAGGGCCCCTCCACTTT. Its translation is CASSSRGLNTGPLHF.